This T cell receptor beta chain comes out of a study of T cell responses to AZD1222 COVID-19 vaccine (dated by TCRdb to the early 2020s). Background for the entire study: TCR sequencing was performed for 233 trial participants, of whom about 210 were given two doses of AZD1222 and approximately 26 were given two doses of MenACWY control vaccine. Trial participants were enrolled into age subgroups of 18-55, 56-69 and 70-plus years, which contained 148, 28 and 57 TCR-sequenced participants, respectively.

With regard to this clone: Its antigen specificity is not known. Base qualities are missing; no much larger clone stands one base away.

The study at large found these results: Most participants were white British and females outnumbered males, and the authors suggested that clonal diversity may have been underestimated. The vaccine-associated CD4 TCRs covered the entire spike protein, and the dominant responses fell in regions 160-218 and 743-854. Conclusions about previously exposed vaccinees are limited, since just five or six AZD1222 recipients were seropositive for SARS-CoV-2 at baseline. In the small 56-69-year group, the increase in depth fell short of significance, most likely because of low power. After two AZD1222 doses, both the breadth and the depth of spike-specific TCRs were significantly higher than at day 0 and than in MenACWY recipients. Reportedly, almost half of the unique spike-specific TCRs recognized epitopes lying outside the regions that are mutated in the B.1.351 and B.1.1.7 variants. No day 14 peak-response samples were available, so repertoires were characterized only after the peak T cell response.

In light of the paper, this sample's time point label describes: about 28 days (+/-7) after the second vaccine dose. AZD1222 recipients given second doses at about 4 weeks or at about 12 weeks were pooled, since spike-specific TCR depth and breadth were not found to differ between the two schedules. The vaccinee samples were drawn from two UK trials, COV001 and COV002, one of which was a single-blind randomized controlled phase 2/3 trial testing AZD1222 (ChAdOx1 nCoV-19) in healthy adults. For TCRbeta chain sequencing, PBMC samples were collected from trial participants at day 0 and at day 28 after the second dose. The trim is 6 bases for V and 1 base for J, with a gap of 10 bases between the germline ends. Via the germline V gene, CDR1 is SNHLY and CDR2 FYNNEI. The CDR3 covers 14 residues, taking in both the cysteine and the phenylalanine. Here the CDR3 DNA is all that survives: 42 bases in frame from base 1.

The CDR3 regions of human TCRbeta chains were analyzed by immunosequencing. The source study handled its data this way. TCRs in the repertoires were compared against a reference library of SARS-CoV-2-specific TCRs that had been generated with the MIRA antigen-specificity platform. Breadth meant the fraction of unique TCRs that were SARS-CoV-2-associated, whereas depth meant the fraction of total T cells that were SARS-CoV-2-associated. Using the MIRA data, each spike-specific TCR was assigned both to the spike region to which the TCR was reactive and to a CD4 or CD8 class. Log10-transformed breadth and depth values were compared by one-way ANOVA with Sidak's multiple comparisons tests. As stored in TCRdb, this immuneACCESS dataset retains in-frame rearrangements with V and J assigned. A fraction of the clones does not appear; measured against another copy, unresolved V genes explain less than half of the discrepancy, and the remainder lacks a known reason. Clone size and the V and J calls come from that table; the DNA yielded D and trimming. Across this sample there are more than 90,000 clones, with around 84% seen only once. About 14% of the sample rests with the top ten.

Here the sequenced sample was peripheral blood, taken 28 days after the second AZD1222 dose. The receptor was isolated from an adult who received the AZD1222 COVID-19 vaccine. Rearrangement joined TRBV2 to TRBJ1-5; the D gene is unclear. The CDR3 corresponds to CASRVGLSNQPQHF. The DNA sequence is as follows: TGTGCCAGCAGGGTAGGGTTAAGCAATCAGCCCCAGCATTTT.